Given below is one TCR beta chain in context. Its matching antigen is unknown. This sample is part of a study of beta chain features in type 1 diabetes. About the study: What patients shared with healthy donors was a similar profile of age, gender and cell yields.

As every portion of the isolated RNA was reverse transcribed, the sequencing read expressed TCRB transcripts. Method: immunoSEQ multiplex PCR; TCRdb's copy keeps in-frame clones and lacks some. The table lists some 290,000 clones, 24% of them singletons. Blood was collected once per donor into heparin, averaging about 116 mL. V trimming: 0 bases; J trimming: 1 base; junction bases outside the gene matches: 3. The V gene's germline CDR1 is SGHRS and CDR2 YFSETQ. The CDR3 is 17 residues long. Study-wide points: All four CD4+ subsets from Type 1 diabetes patients carried moderately but significantly shorter TCRB CDR3s. Type 1 diabetes patients had VDJ junctions that carried fewer insertions and more deletions. Since sequencing was performed on cDNA, cells with high TCR expression could be over-represented.

The sequencing sample was made of naive CD4+ T cells from blood. This sequence joins TRBV5-1 and TRBJ2-6; 8 nucleotides match TRBD1. The sequence came from a woman aged 25 to 39 with type 1 diabetes. CDR3 sequence reads: CASSLGQGSSGANVLTF. CDR3 nucleotide sequence: TGCGCCAGCAGCTTGGGACAGGGGTCTTCTGGGGCCAACGTCCTGACTTTC.